The clone carrying this T cell receptor (beta chain) appeared a few times. Its antigen remains unidentified. These data are taken from a study of T cell repertoires in cytomegalovirus infection. TCRdb reanalysed the reads using MiXCR and keeps one entry per CDR3 protein. The repertoire holds roughly 920,000 distinct CDR3 sequences, with 31% as singletons. This CDR3 comprises 15 residues. The V and J ends lost 4 bases and 4 bases, in that order; junction bases with no gene match: 7. Germline V CDR1 and CDR2: SGHAT, FQNNGV. Specimen: cultured CD8+ T cells from PBMCs, collected from culture after CMV antigen stimulation. The chain employs TRBV11-2 and TRBJ2-3; 8 bases fit TRBD1. This TCR was recovered from a human donor in good health (CMV status not recorded). Some clones in this sample may be carry-over from other donors' samples. CDR3: CASSWLGQGADTQYF. In DNA form, the CDR3 reads TGTGCCAGCAGCTGGTTAGGACAGGGCGCAGATACGCAGTATTTT. Filled out from reference TRBV11-2 and TRBJ2-3, the complete variable domain reads EAGVAQSPRYKIIEKRQSVAFWCNPISGHATLYWYQQILGQGPKLLIQFQNNGVVDDSQLPKDRFSAERLKGVDSTLKIQPAKLEDSAVYLCASSWLGQGADTQYFGPGTRLTVL.